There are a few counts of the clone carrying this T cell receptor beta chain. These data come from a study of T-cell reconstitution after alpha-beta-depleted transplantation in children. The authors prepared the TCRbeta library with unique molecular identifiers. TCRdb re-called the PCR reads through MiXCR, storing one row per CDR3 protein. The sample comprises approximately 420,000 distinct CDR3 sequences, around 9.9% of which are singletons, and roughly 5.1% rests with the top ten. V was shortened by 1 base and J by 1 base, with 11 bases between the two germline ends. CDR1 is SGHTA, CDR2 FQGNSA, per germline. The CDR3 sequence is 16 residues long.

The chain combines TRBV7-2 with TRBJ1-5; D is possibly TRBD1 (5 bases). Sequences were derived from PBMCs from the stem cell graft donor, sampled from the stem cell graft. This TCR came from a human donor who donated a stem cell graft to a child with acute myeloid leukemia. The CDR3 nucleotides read TGTGCCAGCAGCTTAGTCGGGGCATCGAGCAATCAGCCCCAGCATTTT. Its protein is CASSLVGASSNQPQHF.